These 29 T cell receptor beta chains came from one sample sequenced in a study of neurological immune-mediated disorders. TCRdb processed the 5' RACE reads anew with MiXCR; each CDR3 protein has one entry. The sample lists some 38,000 distinct CDR3 sequences, less than 5% occurring once. Input material: PBMCs. These receptors were obtained from a man younger than 40 with multiple sclerosis.

This clonotype came up many times. V gene TRBV7-2 combines with J gene TRBJ2-2; TRBD2 matches 7 bases. Unmatched junction bases numbered 9, after V lost 3 bases and J lost 2 bases. The CDR3 is made up of 17 amino acids. Germline V CDR1 and CDR2: SGHTA, FQGNSA. The CDR3 coding sequence is TGTGCCAGCAGCTTCCGGACTAGTCACGCCAACACCGGGGAGCTGTTTTTT. Amino acids: CASSFRTSHANTGELFF.

This clonotype was counted many times. The rearrangement links TRBV18 to TRBJ2-2; D not certain. V gave up 1 base and J gave up 1 base, with 7 bases separating them. There are 15 residues in the CDR3. CDR1 is KGHSH, CDR2 LQKENI, per germline. The CDR3 loop is CASSPRNENTGELFF. The CDR3 coding sequence is TGTGCCAGCTCACCACGTAATGAGAACACCGGGGAGCTGTTTTTT. The entire variable domain, with the rest obtained from reference TRBV18 and TRBJ2-2, is as follows: NAGVMQNPRHLVRRRGQEARLRCSPMKGHSHVYWYRQLPEEGLKFMVYLQKENIIDESGMPKERFSAEFPKEGPSILRIQQVVRGDSAAYFCASSPRNENTGELFFGEGSRLTVL.

Many counts were recorded for this clonotype. This chain links TRBV10-3 with TRBJ1-5; D uncertain. The CDR3 sequence is 16 residues long. Germline CDR1 and CDR2: ENHRY and SYGVKD. Trimming took 10 bases from V and 2 from J, leaving 21 bases between them. The CDR3 DNA reads TGTGCCACCGGGAATGACGTGGGCGTTGGCAATCAGCCCCAGCATTTT. It translates to CATGNDVGVGNQPQHF.

The sample holds many counts of this clonotype. V usage is TRBV6-5 and J usage is TRBJ1-2; 7 positions match TRBD1. This CDR3 is built from 14 residues. The trim removed 6 bases at V and 4 bases at J, leaving 8 bases unmatched. Germline lookup yields CDR1 MNHEY and CDR2 SVGAGI. Written as DNA, the CDR3 is TGTGCCAGCAGCAGGGACAGAAACGTCTATGGCTACACCTTC. This gives the protein CASSRDRNVYGYTF.

V and J are TRBV6-2 or TRBV6-3 and TRBJ2-1; no definite D call. The germline gives CDR1 MNHEY, CDR2 SVGEGT. CDR3 size: 12 residues. V lost 7 bases and J 4 bases, leaving 8 bases between the germline ends. CDR3 protein: CASNEGYNEQFF. The DNA for the CDR3 is TGTGCCAGCAATGAAGGGTACAATGAGCAGTTCTTC.

This clonotype was seen many times. The CDR3 loop reads CSAPLAGGAYEQYF. The CDR3 DNA reads as TGCAGTGCTCCACTAGCGGGGGGAGCCTACGAGCAGTACTTC. This chain connects TRBV20-1 to TRBJ2-7; TRBD2 matches 12 bases. The CDR3 is 14 amino acids. CDR1 and CDR2 from the germline V gene are DFQATT and SNEGSKA (reference sequence). V shed 5 bases, J shed 2 bases, and the junction held 4 bases outside the gene matches.

This clonotype occurred many times. The chain recombines TRBV5-1 with TRBJ1-1; D gene ambiguous. V lost 0 bases and J 1 base, leaving 7 bases between the germline ends. This CDR3 is 14 amino acids long. CDR1 is SGHRS and CDR2 is YFSETQ in the germline V gene. The CDR3 sequence: CASSLVGENTEAFF. As DNA, the CDR3 is TGCGCCAGCAGCTTGGTTGGGGAGAACACTGAAGCTTTCTTT.

This clonotype showed up many times. The CDR3 DNA sequence: TGCAGTGCTAGAGTAGGGACAGCATCGGATGGCTACACCTTC. Its protein is CSARVGTASDGYTF. This chain joins TRBV20-1 and TRBJ1-2, with 7 bases identical to TRBD1. This CDR3 region has 14 residues. V lost 1 base and J lost 6; bases outside the gene matches: 8. CDR1 DFQATT and CDR2 SNEGSKA come from the germline V gene (reference sequence).

This clonotype was counted once. One base away lies a much larger clone, so this may be a sequencing read error. The J gene is TRBJ2-5, the V gene TRBV29-1; 11 positions match TRBD1. CDR3 length: 14 residues. The V gene's germline CDR1 is SQVTM and CDR2 ANQGSEA. The CDR3 nucleotides read TGCCGCGTAGACGGACAGGGGGCAGGGGAGACCCAGTACTTC. Translating gives CRVDGQGAGETQYF. Supplemented by reference TRBV29-1 and TRBJ2-5, the full variable domain reads SAVISQKPSRDICQRGTSLTIQCQVDSQVTMMFWYRQQPGQSLTLIATANQGSEATYESGFVIDKFPISRPNLTFSTLTVSNMSPEDSSIYLCRVDGQGAGETQYFGPGTRLLVL.

At least ten counts were recorded for this clonotype. This chain joins TRBV20-1 and TRBJ2-7, with 8 bases lining up with TRBD2. The CDR3 totals 14 residues. Germline CDR1 is DFQATT and CDR2 is SNEGSKA (reference sequence). Trimming at V came to 2 bases and at J to 2 bases, leaving 5 bases not matched to a gene. CDR3 loop: CSARNAGGPYEQYF. CDR3 DNA sequence: TGCAGTGCTAGAAACGCGGGGGGCCCCTACGAGCAGTACTTC.

This clonotype has just a few counts. The chain recombines TRBV10-3 with TRBJ2-1; 8 bases agree with TRBD2. V was pared by 2 bases and J by 6 bases, with 6 bases of the junction left unmatched. The CDR3 is made up of 15 amino acids. Germline V gene lookup returns CDR1 ENHRY and CDR2 SYGVKD. The CDR3 nucleotides are TGTGCCATCAGTGAGATGGCGGGGGGTGGCAATGAGCAGTTCTTC. It translates to CAISEMAGGGNEQFF.

This clonotype was detected ten times or more. V usage is TRBV20-1 and J usage is TRBJ2-1; TRBD1 matches 7 bases. V lost 6 bases, J lost 5 bases, and 4 bases stayed unmatched. The germline V gene encodes CDR1 DFQATT and CDR2 SNEGSKA (reference sequence). The CDR3 runs to 12 residues. CDR3 sequence: CSAQGVNNEQFF. CDR3 coding DNA: TGCAGTGCGCAGGGGGTTAACAATGAGCAGTTCTTC.

This clonotype occurred many times. Here the CDR3 DNA reads TGCGCCAGCAGGGGGAGCACAGATACGCAGTATTTT. Its protein is CASRGSTDTQYF. The chain joins TRBV5-1 to TRBJ2-3; D is undetermined. From germline, CDR1 is SGHRS and CDR2 YFSETQ. The CDR3 loop spans 12 amino acids. Between the trimmed V and J ends, which lost 5 bases and 0 bases, there was a span of 4 bases.

This clonotype appeared a few times. This rearrangement joins TRBV5-1 to TRBJ1-4; D remains unclear. The CDR3 totals 14 residues. Trimming left V 0 bases short and J 8 bases short, with 11 bases between. From germline, CDR1 is SGHRS and CDR2 YFSETQ. The CDR3 bases are TGCGCCAGCAGCTTGGGTCCAGGCGAAGAAAAACTGTTTTTT. Protein sequence: CASSLGPGEEKLFF.

About this clonotype itself: This may be a read error, as it is one base from a much larger clone. V usage is TRBV5-5 and J usage is TRBJ2-5; D remains ambiguous. V gave up 3 bases and J gave up 3 bases, with 9 bases separating them. The CDR3 spans 13 residues. CDR1 is SGHKS and CDR2 is YYEKEE in the germline V gene (reference sequence). The CDR3 DNA is TGTGCCAGCAGCTACGAAAGTAAAGAGACCCAGTACTTC. The encoded protein is CASSYESKETQYF.

At least ten counts were recorded for this clonotype. The rearrangement links TRBV7-9 to TRBJ1-1; no firm D call. V shed 1 base and J shed 5 bases, with 11 bases lying between them. The CDR3 length is 14 residues. In germline, CDR1 is SEHNR, CDR2 FQNEAQ (reference sequence). This CDR3 reads CASSLGPGRTEAFF. The CDR3 coding sequence is TGTGCCAGCAGCTTAGGCCCCGGGCGTACTGAAGCTTTCTTT.

This clonotype was picked up many times. The chain employs TRBV5-1 and TRBJ1-2; 8 nucleotides agree with TRBD1. Unmatched junction bases numbered 9, after V lost 3 bases and J lost 8 bases. The germline V gene has CDR1 SGHRS and CDR2 YFSETQ. The length of the CDR3 is 14 residues. As DNA, the CDR3 is TGCGCCAGCAGCTCGGGGACAGGCCTGGAAGGCTACACCTTC. Its translation is CASSSGTGLEGYTF.

This clonotype was recorded at least ten times. The chain has TRBV24-1 and TRBJ2-7; D is unresolved. Between the trimmed V and J ends, which lost 3 bases and 3 bases, there was a span of 2 bases. CDR1 KGHDR and CDR2 SFDVKD come from the germline V gene. This CDR3 contains 11 residues. CDR3 protein: CATSDGYEQYF. CDR3 bases: TGTGCCACCAGTGATGGCTACGAGCAGTACTTC.

This clonotype was seen ten or more times. The chain is built from TRBV7-2 and TRBJ1-1; D possibly corresponds to TRBD1 (6 bases). V was cut by 3 bases and J by 0 bases, with 8 bases left in between. This CDR3 region has 14 residues. Germline-derived CDR1 and CDR2 are SGHTA and FQGNSA. As DNA, the CDR3 is TGTGCCAGCAGCTTCCGGACAGTGAACACTGAAGCTTTCTTT. The encoded protein is CASSFRTVNTEAFF.

This clonotype was seen ten or more times. The chain employs TRBV7-2 and TRBJ2-5; D is tentatively TRBD1 or TRBD2 (5 bases each). Trimming took off 2 bases at V and 5 bases at J, with 15 bases between the two ends. The CDR3 runs 15 residues. The germline gives CDR1 SGHTA, CDR2 FQGNSA. The CDR3 nucleotides read TGTGCCAGCAGCTTAAACTCGAGGGGAAGGGAGACCCAGTACTTC. Translated: CASSLNSRGRETQYF.

This clonotype showed up just a few times. The chain joins TRBV27 to TRBJ1-2; a possible D gene is TRBD1 (5 bases). The CDR3 has 13 residues. Germline CDR1 reads MNHEY; CDR2 reads SMNVEV (reference sequence). Trimming shortened V by 4 bases and J by 2 bases, and 8 bases separated the two germline ends. The CDR3 DNA sequence: TGTGCCAGCAGTTATAAGGGGAACTATGGCTACACCTTC. It specifies CASSYKGNYGYTF.

This clonotype was counted between two and nine times. The chain couples TRBV29-1 to TRBJ2-3, with 7 bases fitting TRBD1. CDR3 size: 15 residues. The trim removed 4 bases at V and 0 bases at J, leaving 7 bases unmatched. CDR1 is SQVTM and CDR2 is ANQGSEA in the germline V gene. The chain's CDR3 is CSVVGVTGSTDTQYF. The CDR3 DNA sequence: TGCAGCGTTGTGGGCGTGACAGGGAGCACAGATACGCAGTATTTT.

This clonotype has a count of ten or more. This chain links TRBV29-1 with TRBJ2-7; TRBD1 matches 8 bases. V trimming: 6 bases; J trimming: 6 bases; junction bases outside the gene matches: 7. CDR3 length: 12 residues. Germline-derived CDR1 and CDR2 are SQVTM and ANQGSEA. Here the CDR3 DNA reads TGCAGCGTCGTCCAGGGGGCCCGCGAGCAGTACTTC. This translates into CSVVQGAREQYF.

This clonotype was counted many times. V is TRBV5-8 and J is TRBJ1-1; D perhaps matches TRBD1 (5 bases). Trimming stripped 3 bases from V and 0 bases from J, with 15 bases between. Germline assignment: CDR1 SGHTS and CDR2 YDEGEE. The CDR3 loop spans 16 amino acids. CDR3 loop: CASSSKGVIVNTEAFF. CDR3 nucleotides: TGTGCCAGCAGCTCGAAAGGGGTGATTGTGAACACTGAAGCTTTCTTT.

Concerning this clonotype itself: One base away lies a much larger clone, so this may be a sequencing read error. The V call is TRBV6-2 or TRBV6-3, the J call TRBJ1-1; TRBD1 might be the D (6 bases). This CDR3 region has 13 residues. Germline V lookup: CDR1 MNHEY, CDR2 SVGEGT. CDR3 DNA: TGTGACAGCAGTTACCCCGGACAGAACAAAGCTTTCTTT. Encoded protein: CDSSYPGQNKAFF.

This clonotype showed up many times. The chain links TRBV15 to TRBJ1-2, with 10 positions matching TRBD1. J was trimmed by 4 bases and V by 2 bases; bases with no gene match: 7. The CDR3 totals 16 residues. Germline values: CDR1 LNHNV, CDR2 YYDKDF (reference sequence). CDR3 bases: TGTGCCACCAGCAGACCTTCGGGACAGGGGAGCTATGGCTACACCTTC. Amino acids: CATSRPSGQGSYGYTF.

This clonotype showed up many times. The V and J genes are TRBV20-1 and TRBJ2-7; D remains ambiguous. CDR1 is DFQATT, CDR2 SNEGSKA, per germline (reference sequence). Trimming left V 2 bases short and J 0 bases short, with 20 bases between. This CDR3 spans 17 amino acids. CDR3 bases: TGCAGTGCTAGAAATGTTTTCGGGCAGTCGAGCTCCTACGAGCAGTACTTC. Translation: CSARNVFGQSSSYEQYF.

With respect to this clonotype: A junction end diverges from the germline sequence, so it may reflect a read error. This sequence joins TRBV5-1 and TRBJ1-5, with a tentative D call TRBD1 (6 bases). CDR3 length: 15 residues. CDR1 and CDR2 from the germline V gene are SGHRS and YFSETQ. The CDR3 DNA follows: TGCGCCAGCAGCCCGGACAGTTATAGCAATCAGCCCCAGAATTTT. This gives the protein CASSPDSYSNQPQNF. Combining the CDR3 with reference TRBV5-1 and TRBJ1-5 gives the whole variable domain KAGVTQTPRYLIKTRGQQVTLSCSPISGHRSVSWYQQTPGQGLQFLFEYFSETQRNKGNFPGRFSGRQFSNSRSEMNVSTLELGDSALYLCASSPDSYSNQPQNFGDGTRLSIL.

This clonotype was seen many times. This chain links TRBV20-1 with TRBJ1-4, with TRBD1 matching over 9 bases. V was pared by 3 bases and J by 7 bases, with 12 bases of the junction left unmatched. CDR1 DFQATT and CDR2 SNEGSKA come from the germline V gene (reference sequence). The CDR3 covers 16 residues. The CDR3 spells CSARGLTGGRGEKLFF. DNA of the CDR3: TGCAGTGCTAGGGGGTTGACAGGGGGAAGGGGTGAAAAACTGTTTTTT.